The clone carrying this T cell receptor beta chain was counted many times. Source material was 2 million unsorted PBMCs, stored at -80 °C in RNAlater. TCRdb passed the 5' RACE reads through MiXCR, listing each CDR3 protein once. Among 74,000 or so distinct CDR3 sequences listed, roughly 9.5% were seen once. The record originates from a study of neurological immune-mediated disorders. The trim removed 6 bases at V and 1 base at J, leaving 9 bases unmatched. This CDR3 is built from 18 residues. Germline lookup yields CDR1 MNHNY and CDR2 SVGAGI (reference sequence). V and J are TRBV6-6 and TRBJ2-3; TRBD2 agrees at 14 bases. Sequenced sample: PBMCs. This sequence originates from a man in his forties or fifties in good health. In DNA, the CDR3 is TGTGCCAGCAGCTCCGGGACTAGCGGGAGAAGAGGCACAGATACGCAGTATTTT. As protein: CASSSGTSGRRGTDTQYF.